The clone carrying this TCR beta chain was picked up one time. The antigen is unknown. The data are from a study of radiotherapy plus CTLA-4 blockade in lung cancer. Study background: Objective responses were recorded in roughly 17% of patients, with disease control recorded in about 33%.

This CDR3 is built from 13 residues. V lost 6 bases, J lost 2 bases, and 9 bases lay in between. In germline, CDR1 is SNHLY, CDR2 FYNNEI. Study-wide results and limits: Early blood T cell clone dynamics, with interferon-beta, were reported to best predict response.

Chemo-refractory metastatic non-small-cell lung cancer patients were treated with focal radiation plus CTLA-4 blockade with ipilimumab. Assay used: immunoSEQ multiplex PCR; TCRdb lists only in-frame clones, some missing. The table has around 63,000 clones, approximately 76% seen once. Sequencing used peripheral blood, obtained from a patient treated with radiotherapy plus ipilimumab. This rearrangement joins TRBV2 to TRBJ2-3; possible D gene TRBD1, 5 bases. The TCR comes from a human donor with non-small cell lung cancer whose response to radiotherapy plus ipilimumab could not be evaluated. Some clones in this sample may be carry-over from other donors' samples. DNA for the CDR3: TGTGCCAGCAGCACAGGTTTCACAGATACGCAGTATTTT. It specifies CASSTGFTDTQYF.